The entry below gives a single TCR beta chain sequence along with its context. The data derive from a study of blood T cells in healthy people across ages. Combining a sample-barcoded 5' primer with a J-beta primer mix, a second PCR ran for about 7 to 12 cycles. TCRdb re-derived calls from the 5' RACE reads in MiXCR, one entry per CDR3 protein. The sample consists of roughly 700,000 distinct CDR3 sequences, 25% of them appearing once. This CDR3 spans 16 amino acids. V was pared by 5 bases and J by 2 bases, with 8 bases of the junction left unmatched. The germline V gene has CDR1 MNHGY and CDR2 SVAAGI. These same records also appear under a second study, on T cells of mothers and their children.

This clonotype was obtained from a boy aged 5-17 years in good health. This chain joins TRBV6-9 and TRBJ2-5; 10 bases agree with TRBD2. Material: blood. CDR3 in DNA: TGTGCCAGCAGTCCCCAAGGACTAGCGGTACAAGAGACCCAGTACTTC. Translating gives CASSPQGLAVQETQYF.